These T cell receptor beta chains were read from a single sample in a study of blood T cell repertoires in COVID-19. The protocol was immunoSEQ multiplex PCR, while the TCRdb copy is restricted to in-frame clones and leaves out a portion. The sample includes about 180,000 clones, under 85% seen only once; the top ten take more than 8%. Sequenced sample: peripheral blood. The receptors shown here come from a woman older than 75 with acute or convalescent COVID-19. The CDR3 runs from the conserved cysteine through the conserved F or W. Each record gives: D gene, J gene, V gene, clone size, CDR3 protein, CDR3 DNA. A D gene is named only where the DNA matches it firmly. The size of a clone is reported for some rows only, either as once, few or many, or as a class for expanded clones.

TRBD2,TRBJ2-3,TRBV3-1/TRBV3-2,.,CASSQEPSGAHTDTQYF,TGTGCCAGCAGCCAAGAGCCTAGCGGGGCTCACACAGATACGCAGTATTTT
TRBD2,TRBJ2-1,TRBV5-1,.,CASSLGTSGYNEQFF,TGCGCCAGCAGCTTGGGGACTAGCGGCTACAATGAGCAGTTCTTC
TRBD2,TRBJ2-2,TRBV5-5,.,CASSTTSGGLPGELFF,TGTGCCAGCAGCACTACTAGCGGGGGGCTACCCGGGGAGCTGTTTTTT
.,TRBJ1-2,TRBV6-4,.,CASRLKVNYTF,TGTGCCAGCCGGTTAAAAGTTAACTACACCTTC
.,TRBJ2-2,TRBV2,.,CASRSGPTGELFF,TGTGCCAGCCGTAGCGGACCCACCGGGGAGCTGTTTTTT
.,TRBJ2-7,TRBV6-5,.,CASSSRGAYEQYF,TGTGCCAGCAGCTCTCGAGGCGCCTACGAGCAGTACTTC
.,TRBJ1-2,TRBV6-5,.,CASSLGLEYGYTF,TGTGCCAGCAGCTTGGGACTAGAATATGGCTACACCTTC
.,TRBJ1-2,TRBV7-8,.,CASSLEPGYGYTF,TGTGCCAGCAGCTTAGAACCGGGGTATGGCTACACCTTC
.,TRBJ1-6,TRBV10-3,.,CAISGGNNSPLHF,TGTGCCATCAGTGGGGGCAATAATTCACCCCTCCACTTT
TRBD1,TRBJ1-1,TRBV19,.,CASSILSGWQGGTEAFF,TGTGCCAGTAGTATTCTTTCGGGGTGGCAGGGGGGCACTGAAGCTTTCTTT
TRBD2,TRBJ2-2,TRBV10-3,.,CAISGTSGGDVANTGELFF,TGTGCCATCAGTGGGACTAGCGGGGGGGACGTCGCGAACACCGGGGAGCTGTTTTTT
.,TRBJ2-3,TRBV11-3,.,CASRGGRTDTQYF,TGTGCCAGCAGGGGGGGAAGGACAGATACGCAGTATTTT
.,TRBJ2-7,TRBV9,.,CASSVGDTLSYEQYF,TGTGCCAGCAGCGTAGGGGACACGCTCTCCTACGAGCAGTACTTC
TRBD1,TRBJ2-7,TRBV7-2,.,CASSLKPGQGPYEQYF,TGTGCCAGCAGCTTAAAGCCGGGACAGGGACCTTACGAGCAGTACTTC
.,TRBJ1-2,TRBV7-2,.,CASSLGTGGLGYGYTF,TGTGCCAGCAGCTTAGGGACCGGTGGACTGGGCTATGGCTACACCTTC
TRBD2,TRBJ2-3,TRBV12-5,.,CASGFVAGARDTQYF,TGTGCTAGTGGTTTCGTAGCGGGGGCCAGAGATACGCAGTATTTT
TRBD1,TRBJ2-5,TRBV11-3,.,CASSRPWYRGKETQYF,TGTGCCAGCAGCCGCCCGTGGTACAGGGGGAAAGAGACCCAGTACTTC
.,TRBJ1-1,TRBV7-6,.,CASSFYSDTEAFF,TGTGCCAGCAGCTTCTATTCGGACACTGAAGCTTTCTTT
TRBD2,TRBJ2-1,TRBV5-5,.,CASSPQRGSSYNEQFF,TGTGCCAGCAGCCCCCAGCGGGGTAGCTCCTACAATGAGCAGTTCTTC
TRBD1,TRBJ1-1,TRBV29-1,.,CSVRSRGMNTEAFF,TGCAGCGTTCGCTCCAGGGGGATGAACACTGAAGCTTTCTTT
.,TRBJ1-2,TRBV12-3/TRBV12-4,.,CATTTAAGYGYTF,TGTGCCACCACTACCGCGGCCGGCTATGGCTACACCTTC
.,TRBJ1-3,TRBV14,few,CASSPTRGNTIYF,TGTGCCAGCAGCCCCACAAGAGGAAACACCATATATTTT
TRBD2,TRBJ2-7,TRBV3-1/TRBV3-2,.,CASSQGLAGIYEQYF,TGTGCCAGCAGCCAAGGACTAGCGGGGATCTACGAGCAGTACTTC
.,TRBJ2-1,TRBV5-4,.,CASSGRSAISSYNEQFF,TGTGCCAGCAGCGGGAGGTCTGCCATCAGCTCCTACAATGAGCAGTTCTTC
.,TRBJ1-6,TRBV30,once,CAWRLQDSPLHF,TGTGCCTGGAGATTACAAGATTCGCCCCTCCACTTT
.,TRBJ1-1,TRBV6-5,.,CASSHGKSAEAFF,TGTGCCAGCAGTCACGGAAAGAGCGCGGAAGCTTTCTTT
.,TRBJ1-5,TRBV6-5,.,CASKPTGYSNQPQHF,TGTGCCAGCAAACCGACAGGTTATAGCAATCAGCCCCAGCATTTT
.,TRBJ1-5,TRBV7-2,.,CASRGAIAGGPQHF,TGTGCCAGCCGCGGGGCAATCGCCGGCGGGCCCCAGCATTTT
TRBD1,TRBJ2-7,TRBV5-1,few,CASSLELDRGIQYF,TGCGCCAGCAGCTTGGAGTTGGACAGGGGGATCCAGTACTTC
.,TRBJ2-1,TRBV19,.,CASKPGSYNEQFF,TGTGCCAGTAAACCGGGCTCCTACAATGAGCAGTTCTTC
.,TRBJ2-1,TRBV3-1/TRBV3-2,.,CASSLQREQFF,TGTGCCAGCAGCCTCCAGCGGGAGCAGTTCTTC
TRBD2,TRBJ2-7,TRBV5-1,.,CASSPGGSGYEQYF,TGCGCCAGCAGCCCGGGGGGTAGCGGGTACGAGCAGTACTTC
.,TRBJ1-1,TRBV21-1,once,CASVRDRGGMNTEAFF,TGTGCCAGCGTCAGGGACAGGGGTGGGATGAACACTGAAGCTTTCTTT
.,TRBJ2-7,TRBV15,.,CATSRDRTSTYEQYF,TGTGCCACCAGCAGAGATCGGACATCTACCTACGAGCAGTACTTC
.,TRBJ1-1,TRBV5-5,.,CASSLGGGTEAFF,TGTGCCAGCAGCCTGGGTGGCGGCACTGAAGCTTTCTTT
TRBD1,TRBJ1-1,TRBV6-5,few,CASSQGQRPHTEAFF,TGTGCCAGCAGTCAGGGACAGCGACCTCACACTGAAGCTTTCTTT
.,TRBJ2-2,TRBV3-1/TRBV3-2,.,CASRTQAGELFF,TGTGCCAGCAGAACTCAGGCCGGGGAGCTGTTTTTT
.,TRBJ2-1,TRBV5-1,.,CASSDSVSSYNEQFF,TGCGCCAGCAGCGATAGCGTTAGCTCCTACAATGAGCAGTTCTTC
TRBD1,TRBJ1-1,TRBV6-5,.,CAVTYRGRTEAFF,TGTGCCGTCACCTACAGGGGGCGTACTGAAGCTTTCTTT
TRBD1,TRBJ2-3,TRBV11-2,.,CASSSGTGERRTQYF,TGTGCCAGCAGCAGTGGGACAGGGGAGAGGAGAACGCAGTATTTT
.,TRBJ1-2,TRBV7-9,.,CASSPRDYGYTF,TGTGCCAGCAGCCCCCGGGATTATGGCTACACCTTC
.,TRBJ2-5,TRBV5-1,.,CASSSLVGAETQYF,TGCGCCAGCAGCTCACTCGTGGGGGCTGAGACCCAGTACTTC
.,TRBJ1-1,TRBV12-3/TRBV12-4,.,CASSFGGDTEAFF,TGTGCCAGCAGTTTTGGCGGGGATACTGAAGCTTTCTTT
.,TRBJ1-1,TRBV7-9,.,CASSLAGQGRAFF,TGTGCCAGCAGCTTAGCGGGCCAGGGTCGAGCTTTCTTT
TRBD1,TRBJ1-2,TRBV9,.,CASSPQTGGRGGYTF,TGTGCCAGCAGCCCCCAAACAGGGGGCAGGGGTGGCTACACCTTC
TRBD1,TRBJ2-5,TRBV6-5,.,CASSTPGQGGTQYF,TGTGCCAGCAGTACCCCGGGACAGGGAGGGACCCAGTACTTC
.,TRBJ2-2,TRBV4-1,.,CASSSGRGNTGELFF,TGCGCCAGCAGTTCCGGTAGGGGTAACACCGGGGAGCTGTTTTTT
TRBD1,TRBJ2-3,TRBV4-1,.,CASSLGQGGTDTQYF,TGCGCCAGCAGCCTTGGACAGGGTGGCACAGATACGCAGTATTTT
.,TRBJ1-5,TRBV6-2/TRBV6-3,.,CASSYFDQPQHF,TGTGCCAGCAGTTACTTCGATCAGCCCCAGCATTTT